The clone carrying this T cell receptor (beta chain) appeared a single time. The antigen is not known. The sample comes from a study of post-analysis software for immune sequencing data. Study information: Multiple sclerosis in the patients followed relapsing-remitting, secondary progressive and progressive-relapsing courses.

Unique molecular identifiers tagged the TCR beta cDNA libraries. TCRdb reprocessed the PCR reads with MiXCR, giving one entry per CDR3 protein. This table has some 370,000 distinct CDR3 sequences, around a third appearing once. Study observations and caveats: Patients showed TRBV5-6, TRBV5-1 and TRBV20-1 among roughly 5 TRBV segments more frequent than in controls. Strong co-clustering by F measure linked samples that shared a preparation batch.

Germline CDR1 is DFQATT and CDR2 is SNEGSKA (reference sequence). The CDR3 has 17 amino acids. V trimming: 6 bases; J trimming: 0 bases; junction bases outside the gene matches: 10. Sequencing was performed on blood. The chain recombines TRBV20-1 with TRBJ2-5, with TRBD2 identical over 13 bases. This sequence was found in a girl under 18 with multiple sclerosis. In DNA, the CDR3 is TGCAGTGCCTACCGGACTAGCGGGGGAACCTACCAAGAGACCCAGTACTTC. This gives the protein CSAYRTSGGTYQETQYF.